This TCR beta chain was sequenced during a study of Ad26.COV2.S vaccination and SARS-CoV-2 variants. On the study more broadly: The donor belonged to the COV1001 Ad26.COV2.S trial arm.

Treatment indicated: around 19 received Ad26.COV2.S at low or high dose, single or two shots; about five received placebo; per-sample allocation not given. At day 63 after the first vaccine or placebo injection, samples were drawn. Trimming left V 0 bases short and J 5 bases short, with 6 bases between. Germline CDR1 reads SGHNT; CDR2 reads YYREEE (reference sequence). The CDR3 is 13 amino acids. In this sample, this clone turned up once. What it binds is not known. Produced via immunoSEQ multiplex PCR; TCRdb's table is partial and in-frame only. The data contain about 350,000 clones, 88% of them singletons. Overall study results and limits: Across vaccine and placebo recipients, the breadth of non-spike TCRs was similar. After vaccination, substantial breadth of spike-specific CD8+ and CD4+ responses was reported.

The input for sequencing was peripheral blood, taken in a trial of Ad26.COV2.S vaccine versus placebo. The chain combines TRBV5-4 with TRBJ2-1; D uncertain. The clonotype originates from a person between 18 and 65 years old who received the Ad26.COV2.S COVID-19 vaccine or a placebo. The CDR3 DNA sequence: TGTGCCAGCAGCTTGGTGTACAACAATGAGCAGTTCTTC. This gives the protein CASSLVYNNEQFF.